This T cell receptor (beta chain) was captured by sequencing in a study of cytomegalovirus exposure and HLA in healthy donors. Study as a whole: Of over 350 genotyped donors, 81% grouped in the Caucasian-associated ancestry cluster.

The ends lost 3 bases at V and 4 bases at J; junction bases unmatched: 1. The germline CDR1 and CDR2 sequences are GTSNPN and SVGIG (reference sequence). This CDR3 region has 13 residues. Findings and limits, study-wide: When analyzed later, the rates of TCR association showed variation by HLA locus, with DRB1 the most and HLA-C the fewest.

A multiplex PCR was run with 60 Vbeta primers and 13 Jbeta primers. TCRdb's copy holds only in-frame clones and misses some; the assay was immunoSEQ multiplex PCR. The table shows fewer than 250,000 clones, with about 80% occurring only once. About this clone: Its target is unknown.

The sequenced sample was PBMCs. The rearrangement uses TRBV30 and TRBJ2-2; TRBD2 aligns across 8 bases. This sequence originates from a man between 40 and 49 years old in good health and CMV-seropositive. The CDR3 DNA sequence: TGTGCCTGGAGAACTAGCGGCACCGGGGAGCTGTTTTTT. Translated, it gives CAWRTSGTGELFF.